One sample yielded the 3 T cell receptor beta chains listed below, sequenced in a study of blood T cell repertoires in COVID-19. The protocol was immunoSEQ multiplex PCR, while the TCRdb copy is restricted to in-frame clones and leaves out a portion. The sample carries roughly 440,000 clones, about 87% recorded once. The source material was peripheral blood. Source of these receptors: a woman in her forties or fifties with COVID-19, enrolled during active disease.

The genes are TRBV2 and TRBJ2-7; 7 positions agree with TRBD1. V was pared by 3 bases and J by 5 bases, with 10 bases of the junction left unmatched. Looked up from germline, CDR1 is SNHLY and CDR2 is FYNNEI. The CDR3 consists of 15 residues. The CDR3 DNA is TGTGCCAGCAGTGATGGTAACGAGGGGGCTGACGAGCAGTACTTC. It is translated as CASSDGNEGADEQYF.

The sample holds a few counts of this clone. The sample holds other DNA sequences that translate to the same CDR3. The chain uses TRBV5-1 and TRBJ2-5; 13 positions agree with TRBD2. From germline, CDR1 is SGHRS and CDR2 YFSETQ. J was trimmed by 1 base and V by 0 bases; bases with no gene match: 0. This CDR3 has 16 residues. This CDR3 is CASSLGLAGGQETQYF. The CDR3 nucleotides are TGCGCCAGCAGCTTGGGACTAGCGGGGGGCCAAGAGACCCAGTACTTC.

This rearrangement joins TRBV5-1 to TRBJ1-1, with TRBD1 identical over 8 bases. The V gene's germline CDR1 is SGHRS and CDR2 YFSETQ. CDR3 length: 14 amino acids. J gave up 6 bases and V 2 bases, and 6 bases lay outside the gene matches. CDR3 sequence reads: CASSLDQGAAEAFF. DNA of the CDR3: TGCGCCAGCAGCTTAGACCAGGGGGCCGCTGAAGCTTTCTTT.